One and the same sample provided the 30 T cell receptor beta chains below, sequenced in a study of shared clonotypes between healthy human individuals. The method was immunoSEQ multiplex PCR; TCRdb's version includes in-frame clones alone and lacks a portion of them. The table records approximately 2,000,000 clones, 92% of them present only once. Sequences were obtained from naive CD4+ T cells from PBMCs. The subset was: CD45RA+ positively selected. Receptors originate from a man between 18 and 29 years old in good health. Some clones in this sample may be carry-over from other donors' samples.

This chain uses TRBV5-1 with TRBJ2-5; 9 nucleotides align to TRBD2. The end of the DNA is better explained by TRBJ2-7, so the J call may be wrong. Germline V gene sequence: CDR1 SGHRS, CDR2 YFSETQ. The CDR3 spans 14 residues. CDR3 coding DNA: TGCGCCAGCAGCTTGATTAGCGGGAGCTACGAGCAGTACTTC. Protein product: CASSLISGSYEQYF.

The chain links TRBV6-4 to TRBJ2-1; 9 bases match TRBD2. The CDR3 totals 14 residues. V gave up 8 bases and J gave up 4 bases; unmatched junction bases: 6. Germline V gene lookup returns CDR1 MRHNA and CDR2 SNTAGT. CDR3 in DNA: TGTGCCAGCCAGAAGACTAGCGGTTACAATGAGCAGTTCTTC. This encodes CASQKTSGYNEQFF.

V and J are TRBV9 and TRBJ2-3; the D gene is possibly TRBD2 (6 bases). V dropped 0 bases and J dropped 4 bases, with 12 bases sitting between them. Germline assignment: CDR1 SGDLS and CDR2 YYNGEE. The CDR3 is 15 amino acids. The CDR3 region is CASSVGYRDSDTQYF. The CDR3 DNA follows: TGTGCCAGCAGCGTAGGTTACCGGGACTCAGATACGCAGTATTTT. The full variable domain, rest sourced from reference TRBV9 and TRBJ2-3, is DSGVTQTPKHLITATGQRVTLRCSPRSGDLSVYWYQQSLDQGLQFLIQYYNGEERAKGNILERFSAQQFPDLHSELNLSSLELGDSALYFCASSVGYRDSDTQYFGPGTRLTVL.

V gene TRBV28 combines with J gene TRBJ1-6, with D maybe TRBD1 (6 bases). The CDR3 is made up of 15 amino acids. The ends were cut back, 5 bases at V and 5 bases at J, with 13 bases in the middle. Germline lookup yields CDR1 MDHEN and CDR2 SYDVKM. The CDR3 sequence: CASSASGQNNSPLHF. CDR3 DNA sequence: TGTGCCAGCAGTGCCTCAGGACAGAATAATTCACCCCTCCACTTT.

This chain joins TRBV4-2 and TRBJ2-5; a weak D match, TRBD2 (5 bases). This CDR3 has 13 amino acids. The V gene's germline CDR1 is LGHNA and CDR2 YNFKEQ. Trimming shortened V by 4 bases and J by 2 bases, and 8 bases separated the two germline ends. CDR3 coding DNA: TGTGCCAGCAGCCCGGGATCTCAAGAGACCCAGTACTTC. As protein: CASSPGSQETQYF.

The chain has TRBV5-4 and TRBJ2-3; possible D gene TRBD1, 7 bases. The CDR3 consists of 16 residues. V lost 3 bases and J 0 bases, leaving 14 bases between the germline ends. Germline-derived CDR1 and CDR2 are SGHNT and YYREEE (reference sequence). The CDR3 here is CASSSAGTASTDTQYF. The CDR3 nucleotides read TGTGCCAGCAGCTCCGCGGGGACAGCTAGCACAGATACGCAGTATTTT.

This clone was counted once. The chain recombines TRBV7-9 with TRBJ1-3; 7 nucleotides match TRBD1. From germline, CDR1 is SEHNR and CDR2 FQNEAQ (reference sequence). The CDR3 loop spans 17 amino acids. V was pared by 5 bases and J by 0 bases, with 10 bases of the junction left unmatched. The CDR3: CASSPRTGLTSGNTIYF. Here the CDR3 DNA reads TGTGCCAGCAGCCCTCGGACAGGACTTACCTCTGGAAACACCATATATTTT.

The rearrangement links TRBV4-3 to TRBJ1-2; no reliable D call. V gave up 0 bases and J gave up 7 bases, with 12 bases separating them. Germline V gives CDR1 LGHNA, CDR2 YSLEER. CDR3 size: 14 residues. CDR3 sequence reads: CASSQDLSRGGYTF. CDR3 bases: TGCGCCAGCAGCCAAGATCTTTCTCGCGGTGGCTACACCTTC.

The rearrangement uses TRBV7-2 and TRBJ2-1; TRBD2 matches at 11 bases. CDR3 length: 14 amino acids. V shed 1 base, J shed 10 bases, and the junction held 3 bases outside the gene matches. Germline V gene data show CDR1 as SGHTA and CDR2 as FQGNSA. This chain's CDR3 is CASSLVGTSGEQFF. CDR3 coding DNA: TGTGCCAGCAGCTTAGTCGGGACTAGCGGAGAGCAGTTCTTC. The complete variable domain, with remaining parts taken from reference TRBV7-2 and TRBJ2-1, reads GAGVSQSPSNKVTEKGKDVELRCDPISGHTALYWYRQSLGQGLEFLIYFQGNSAPDKSGLPSDRFSAERTGGSVSTLTIQRTQQEDSAVYLCASSLVGTSGEQFFGPGTRLTVL.

The V gene is TRBV10-3, the J gene TRBJ2-5; 9 bases are shared with TRBD2. V dropped 3 bases and J dropped 5; count of bases not matched to a gene: 4. In germline, CDR1 is ENHRY, CDR2 SYGVKD. The CDR3 has 14 residues. Here the CDR3 reads CAISDSSGMETQYF. CDR3 DNA sequence: TGTGCCATCAGTGATTCTAGCGGGATGGAGACCCAGTACTTC.

CDR3 region: CASSLGLAETQETQYF. The CDR3 DNA sequence: TGTGCCAGCAGCTTGGGGCTAGCGGAAACCCAAGAGACCCAGTACTTC. The V call is TRBV5-6, the J call TRBJ2-5; TRBD2 aligns across 7 bases. This CDR3 comprises 16 residues. The V segment lost 0 bases and the J segment 1 base; nucleotides outside the gene matches: 6. Germline CDR1 and CDR2: SGHDT and YYEEEE.

The chain joins TRBV29-1 to TRBJ1-1, with D possibly matching TRBD1 (5 bases). Germline V gene data show CDR1 as SQVTM and CDR2 as ANQGSEA. The CDR3 sequence is 13 residues long. Trimming took off 2 bases at V and 4 bases at J, with 11 bases between the two ends. This CDR3 reads CSVEPTGGTEAFF. The CDR3 region has the DNA TGCAGCGTTGAACCCACAGGAGGCACTGAAGCTTTCTTT.

The chain has TRBV7-2 and TRBJ1-1; D remains ambiguous. Germline assignment: CDR1 SGHTA and CDR2 FQGNSA. The CDR3 extends over 11 amino acids. V lost 2 bases and J lost 11, with 9 bases in between. The CDR3: CASSLTLRAFF. The CDR3 DNA reads as TGTGCCAGCAGCTTAACCCTGCGGGCTTTCTTT.

This rearrangement joins TRBV10-3 to TRBJ1-2; TRBD1 aligns across 7 bases. J was trimmed by 2 bases and V by 8 bases; bases with no gene match: 5. This CDR3 has 13 residues. The V gene's germline CDR1 is ENHRY and CDR2 SYGVKD. CDR3 loop: CAIGGTANYGYTF. CDR3 bases: TGTGCCATCGGAGGGACAGCGAACTATGGCTACACCTTC.

The V gene is TRBV4-2, the J gene TRBJ1-6, with 9 bases that match TRBD1. Trimming removed 1 base from V and 10 bases from J; junction bases left unmatched: 5. This CDR3 has 15 amino acids. Germline CDR1 LGHNA, CDR2 YNFKEQ. The CDR3: CASSQGDRVGSPLHF. The CDR3 nucleotides read TGTGCCAGCAGCCAAGGGGACAGGGTGGGATCACCCCTCCACTTT.

This rearrangement joins TRBV28 to TRBJ1-2; no clear D. V lost 3 bases, J lost 6 bases, and 14 bases lay in between. Germline V gene data show CDR1 as MDHEN and CDR2 as SYDVKM. The CDR3 sequence is 14 residues long. The CDR3, as DNA: TGTGCCAGCAGTTTGAATGGATTGGGTAATGGCTACACCTTC. Translated: CASSLNGLGNGYTF.

This sequence joins TRBV7-2 and TRBJ2-5; D call uncertain. CDR3 length equals 16 residues. The germline V gene encodes CDR1 SGHTA and CDR2 FQGNSA. V lost 0 bases, J lost 7 bases, and 18 bases lay in between. The CDR3 region has the DNA TGTGCCAGCAGCTTAGCGCTTACGGCCAACAAGGTGACCCAGTACTTC. It specifies CASSLALTANKVTQYF.

V and J are TRBV5-1 and TRBJ2-7; TRBD2 matches 7 bases. Germline loops: CDR1 SGHRS, CDR2 YFSETQ. This CDR3 contains 15 residues. J gave up 2 bases and V 4 bases, and 9 bases lay outside the gene matches. The CDR3 sequence is CASSASAGRAYEQYF. The CDR3 DNA is TGCGCCAGCAGCGCCTCCGCGGGGAGGGCCTACGAGCAGTACTTC.

Regarding this clone: The same CDR3 also results from other DNA sequences found in this sample. The chain is built from TRBV5-4 and TRBJ2-1, with 10 nucleotides matching TRBD2. The length of the CDR3 is 15 residues. Germline V lookup: CDR1 SGHNT, CDR2 YYREEE (reference sequence). V was pared by 4 bases and J by 1 base, with 2 bases of the junction left unmatched. The CDR3 nucleotides are TGTGCCAGCAGCAGGACTAGCGGTTCCTACAATGAGCAGTTCTTC. Protein sequence: CASSRTSGSYNEQFF.

This rearrangement joins TRBV21-1 to TRBJ2-3; the table calls TRBD1, which could not be checked here. TRBV21-1 is designated a pseudogene. The CDR3 is 14 amino acids. CDR3 amino acids: CASSRIGSRDTQYF. Written as DNA, the CDR3 is TGTGCCAGCAGCAGAATTGGGTCCAGGGATACGCAGTATTTT.

The rearrangement uses TRBV28 and TRBJ1-5, with D hard to call. The CDR3 totals 12 residues. V was trimmed by 8 bases and J by 4 bases, leaving 9 bases between them. Germline-derived CDR1 and CDR2 are MDHEN and SYDVKM. CDR3: CASCTINQPQHF. The CDR3 nucleotides read TGTGCCAGCTGTACAATAAATCAGCCCCAGCATTTT.

This chain uses TRBV4-1 with TRBJ1-1; 8 bases map to TRBD1. Germline V CDR1 and CDR2: MGHRA, YSYEKL. V gave up 2 bases and J gave up 3 bases; unmatched junction bases: 8. This CDR3 contains 16 residues. Written as DNA, the CDR3 is TGCGCCAGCAGCCAAATATGGACAGGGAAGGACACTGAAGCTTTCTTT. Encoded protein: CASSQIWTGKDTEAFF.

The rearrangement links TRBV6-1 to TRBJ2-7, with 10 positions matching TRBD2. V shed 8 bases and J 4 bases; nucleotides not matched to a gene: 8. CDR1 is MNHNS and CDR2 is SASEGT in the germline V gene. This CDR3 has 14 amino acids. The CDR3 loop is CASLRTSGWYEQYF. Written as DNA, the CDR3 is TGTGCCAGCTTACGGACTAGCGGATGGTACGAGCAGTACTTC.

The V and J genes are TRBV5-1 and TRBJ2-1; 14 nucleotides line up with TRBD2. The V segment lost 1 base and the J segment 5 bases; nucleotides outside the gene matches: 2. The CDR3 consists of 16 residues. Germline CDR1 is SGHRS and CDR2 is YFSETQ. CDR3 in DNA: TGCGCCAGCAGCTTGCAGGGACTAGCGGGAGACAATGAGCAGTTCTTC. This encodes CASSLQGLAGDNEQFF. Full variable domain (outside the CDR3, taken from reference TRBV5-1 and TRBJ2-1): KAGVTQTPRYLIKTRGQQVTLSCSPISGHRSVSWYQQTPGQGLQFLFEYFSETQRNKGNFPGRFSGRQFSNSRSEMNVSTLELGDSALYLCASSLQGLAGDNEQFFGPGTRLTVL.

The V gene is TRBV5-4, the J gene TRBJ2-2; D perhaps matches TRBD2 (5 bases). This CDR3 is built from 16 residues. CDR1 is SGHNT and CDR2 is YYREEE in the germline V gene (reference sequence). Between the trimmed V and J ends, which lost 0 bases and 1 base, there was a span of 10 bases. The CDR3 here is CASSLAGLLNTGELFF. The DNA of the CDR3 is TGTGCCAGCAGCTTGGCAGGACTTTTGAACACCGGGGAGCTGTTTTTT. The entire variable domain, with the rest obtained from reference TRBV5-4 and TRBJ2-2, is as follows: ETGVTQSPTHLIKTRGQQVTLRCSSQSGHNTVSWYQQALGQGPQFIFQYYREEENGRGNFPPRFSGLQFPNYSSELNVNALELDDSALYLCASSLAGLLNTGELFFGEGSRLTVL.

The chain employs TRBV7-8 and TRBJ1-1; D remains ambiguous. Trimming took off 3 bases at V and 0 bases at J, with 2 bases between the two ends. Germline V lookup: CDR1 SGHVS, CDR2 FQNEAQ. The CDR3 consists of 12 residues. This CDR3 is CASSFVNTEAFF. Here the CDR3 DNA reads TGTGCCAGCAGCTTTGTGAACACTGAAGCTTTCTTT.

The chain links TRBV2 to TRBJ1-2, with D tentatively TRBD1 (5 bases). V lost 5 bases, J lost 7 bases, and 20 bases lay in between. Germline values: CDR1 SNHLY, CDR2 FYNNEI. The length of the CDR3 is 15 residues. The DNA of the CDR3 is TGTGCCAGCAGTTCCCGGGGCGCGATCGTAGGTGGCTACACCTTC. Encoded protein: CASSSRGAIVGGYTF.

The J gene is TRBJ1-1, the V gene TRBV30; D not resolved. Germline lookup yields CDR1 GTSNPN and CDR2 SVGIG (reference sequence). The CDR3 is 12 residues long. Trimming shortened V by 1 base and J by 1 base, and 4 bases separated the two germline ends. For the CDR3, the DNA is TGTGCCTGGAGTGAACGGAACACTGAAGCTTTCTTT. Its protein product is CAWSERNTEAFF. The full variable domain, in which reference TRBV30 and TRBJ1-1 provide the parts outside the CDR3, is SQTIHQWPATLVQPVGSPLSLECTVEGTSNPNLYWYRQAAGRGLQLLFYSVGIGQISSEVPQNLSASRPQDRQFILSSKKLLLSDSGFYLCAWSERNTEAFFGQGTRLTVV.

The chain is built from TRBV15 and TRBJ2-3, with TRBD2 matching over 11 bases. The germline gives CDR1 LNHNV, CDR2 YYDKDF (reference sequence). CDR3 length: 16 amino acids. V trimming: 8 bases; J trimming: 2 bases; junction bases outside the gene matches: 9. The CDR3 loop is CATHPSSGRATDTQYF. The CDR3 nucleotides are TGTGCCACCCATCCCAGTAGCGGGAGGGCCACAGATACGCAGTATTTT.

This clone was seen only once. V and J are TRBV2 and TRBJ2-5, with 7 bases aligning to TRBD2. This CDR3 has 12 amino acids. Germline V lookup: CDR1 SNHLY, CDR2 FYNNEI. V gave up 8 bases and J gave up 5 bases; unmatched junction bases: 5. This CDR3 reads CASRLAVETQYF. The CDR3 bases are TGTGCCAGCCGACTAGCCGTGGAGACCCAGTACTTC.